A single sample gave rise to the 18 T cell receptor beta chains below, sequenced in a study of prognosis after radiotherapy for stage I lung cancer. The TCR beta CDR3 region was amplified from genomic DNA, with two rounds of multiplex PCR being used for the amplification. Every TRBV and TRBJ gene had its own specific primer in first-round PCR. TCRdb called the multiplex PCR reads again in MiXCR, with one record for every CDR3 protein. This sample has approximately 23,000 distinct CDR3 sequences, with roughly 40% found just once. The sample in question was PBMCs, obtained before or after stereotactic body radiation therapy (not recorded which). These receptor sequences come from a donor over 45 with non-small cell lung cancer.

In nucleotides, the CDR3 is TGCGCCAGCAGCTTGGGGGTCCAAGAGACCCAGTACTTC. As protein: CASSLGVQETQYF. J is TRBJ2-5 and V is TRBV5-1; D gene ambiguous. Germline V gives CDR1 SGHRS, CDR2 YFSETQ. This CDR3 spans 13 amino acids. Trimming cost V 0 bases and J 1 base, with 4 bases left between them.

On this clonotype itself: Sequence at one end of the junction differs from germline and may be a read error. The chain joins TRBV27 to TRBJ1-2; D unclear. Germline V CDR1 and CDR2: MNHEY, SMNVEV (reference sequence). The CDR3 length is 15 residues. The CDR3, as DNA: TGTGCCAGCAGTCCCTATGGTACGGCGAACTATTGCTACACCTTC. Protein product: CASSPYGTANYCYTF.

The CDR3 protein is CASSPSTGLFEAFF. In DNA form, the CDR3 reads TGTGCCAGCAGTCCATCGACAGGGTTGTTTGAAGCTTTCTTT. V is TRBV6-1 and J is TRBJ1-1; TRBD1 matches 7 bases. Per germline, CDR1 MNHNS and CDR2 SASEGT. The CDR3 spans 14 residues. V lost 5 bases and J lost 7; bases outside the gene matches: 10.

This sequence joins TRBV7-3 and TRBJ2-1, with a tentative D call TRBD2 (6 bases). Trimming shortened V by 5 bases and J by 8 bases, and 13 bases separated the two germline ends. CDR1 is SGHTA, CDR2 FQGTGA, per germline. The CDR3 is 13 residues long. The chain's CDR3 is CASSKTTSYEQFF. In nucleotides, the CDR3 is TGTGCCAGCAGCAAGACAACTAGCTATGAGCAGTTCTTC.

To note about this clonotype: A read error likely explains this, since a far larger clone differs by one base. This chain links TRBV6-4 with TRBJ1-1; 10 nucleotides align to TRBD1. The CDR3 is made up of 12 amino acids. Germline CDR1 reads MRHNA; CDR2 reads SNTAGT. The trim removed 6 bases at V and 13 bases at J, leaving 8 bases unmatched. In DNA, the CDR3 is TGTGCCAGCAGGGCAGGACAGGGGGTAGATTTCTTT. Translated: CASRAGQGVDFF.

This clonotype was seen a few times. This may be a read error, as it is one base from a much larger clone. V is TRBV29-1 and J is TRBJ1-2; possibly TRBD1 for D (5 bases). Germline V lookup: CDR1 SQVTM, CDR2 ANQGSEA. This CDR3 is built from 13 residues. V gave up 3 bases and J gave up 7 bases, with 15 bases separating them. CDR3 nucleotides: TGCAGCGTTGACCTCGGGGTGGGGCTTGGCTACACCTTC. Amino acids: CSVDLGVGLGYTF.

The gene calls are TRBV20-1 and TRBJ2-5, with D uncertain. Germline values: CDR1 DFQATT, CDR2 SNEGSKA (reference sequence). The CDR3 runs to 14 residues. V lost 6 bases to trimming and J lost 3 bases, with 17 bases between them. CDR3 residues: CSAPVLSIEETQYF. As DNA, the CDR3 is TGCAGTGCCCCCGTGTTGAGCATTGAAGAGACCCAGTACTTC.

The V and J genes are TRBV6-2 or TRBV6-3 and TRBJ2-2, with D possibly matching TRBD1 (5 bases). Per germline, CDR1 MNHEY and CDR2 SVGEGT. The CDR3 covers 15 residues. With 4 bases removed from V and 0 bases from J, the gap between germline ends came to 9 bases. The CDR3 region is CASSLAGTNTGELFF. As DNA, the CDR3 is TGTGCCAGCAGTTTGGCAGGGACGAACACCGGGGAGCTGTTTTTT.

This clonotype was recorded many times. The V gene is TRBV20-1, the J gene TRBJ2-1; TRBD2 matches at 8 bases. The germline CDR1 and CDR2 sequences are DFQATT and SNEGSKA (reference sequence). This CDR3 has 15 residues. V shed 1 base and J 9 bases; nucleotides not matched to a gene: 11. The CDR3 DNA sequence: TGCAGTGCTAGAGCCCCGGGGGGGGGCGAGGGTGAGCAGTTCTTC. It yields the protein CSARAPGGGEGEQFF.

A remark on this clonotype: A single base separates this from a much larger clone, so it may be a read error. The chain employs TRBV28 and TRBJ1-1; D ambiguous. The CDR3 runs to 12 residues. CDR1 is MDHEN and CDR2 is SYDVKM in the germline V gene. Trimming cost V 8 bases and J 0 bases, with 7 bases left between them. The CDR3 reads CASGTMNTEAFF. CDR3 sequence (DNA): TGTGCCAGCGGTACGATGAACACTGAAGCTTTCTTT.

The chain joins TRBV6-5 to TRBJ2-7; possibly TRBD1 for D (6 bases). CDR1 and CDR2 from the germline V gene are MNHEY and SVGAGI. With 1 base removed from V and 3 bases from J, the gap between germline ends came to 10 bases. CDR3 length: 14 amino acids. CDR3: CASSYYRAGYEQYF. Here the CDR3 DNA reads TGTGCCAGCAGTTACTACAGGGCCGGCTACGAGCAGTACTTC.

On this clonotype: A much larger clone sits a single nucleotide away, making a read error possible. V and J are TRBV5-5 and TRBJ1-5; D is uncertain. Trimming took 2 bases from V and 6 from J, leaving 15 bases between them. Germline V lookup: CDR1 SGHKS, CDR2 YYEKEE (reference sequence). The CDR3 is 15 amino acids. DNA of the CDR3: TGTGCCAGCAGCTTATCCACGGTGGGCCGTCAGCCCCAGCATTTT. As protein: CASSLSTVGRQPQHF.

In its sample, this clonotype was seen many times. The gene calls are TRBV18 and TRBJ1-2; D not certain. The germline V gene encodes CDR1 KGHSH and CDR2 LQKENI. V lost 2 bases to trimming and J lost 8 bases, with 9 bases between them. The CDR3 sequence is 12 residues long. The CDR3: CASSPGVEGYTF. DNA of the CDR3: TGTGCCAGCTCACCAGGGGTAGAGGGCTACACCTTC.

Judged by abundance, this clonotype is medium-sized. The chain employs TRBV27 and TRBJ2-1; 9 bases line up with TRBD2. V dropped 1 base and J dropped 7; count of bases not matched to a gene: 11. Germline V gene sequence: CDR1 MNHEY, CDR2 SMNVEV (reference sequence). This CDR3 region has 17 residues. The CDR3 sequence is CASSLLALAGIWNEQFF. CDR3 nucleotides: TGTGCCAGCAGTTTATTGGCGCTAGCGGGAATTTGGAATGAGCAGTTCTTC.

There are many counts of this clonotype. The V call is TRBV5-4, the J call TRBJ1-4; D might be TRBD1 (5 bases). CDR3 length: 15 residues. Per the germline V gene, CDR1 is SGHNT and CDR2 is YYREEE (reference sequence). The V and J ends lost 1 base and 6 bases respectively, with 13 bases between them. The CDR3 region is CASSLYGQGHEKLFF. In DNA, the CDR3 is TGTGCCAGCAGCTTGTACGGTCAGGGCCATGAAAAACTGTTTTTT.

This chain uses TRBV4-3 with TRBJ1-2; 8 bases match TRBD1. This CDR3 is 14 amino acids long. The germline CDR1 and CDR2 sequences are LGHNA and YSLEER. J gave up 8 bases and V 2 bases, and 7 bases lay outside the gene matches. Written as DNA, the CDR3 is TGCGCCAGCAGCCAACAAGGACAGGGAACGGGCTACACCTTC. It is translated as CASSQQGQGTGYTF.

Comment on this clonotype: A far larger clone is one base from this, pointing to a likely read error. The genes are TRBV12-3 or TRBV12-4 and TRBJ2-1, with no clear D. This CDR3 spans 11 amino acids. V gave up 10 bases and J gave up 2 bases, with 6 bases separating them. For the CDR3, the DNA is TGTGCCATCCGGGCCTACAATGAGCAGTTCTTC. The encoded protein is CAIRAYNEQFF.

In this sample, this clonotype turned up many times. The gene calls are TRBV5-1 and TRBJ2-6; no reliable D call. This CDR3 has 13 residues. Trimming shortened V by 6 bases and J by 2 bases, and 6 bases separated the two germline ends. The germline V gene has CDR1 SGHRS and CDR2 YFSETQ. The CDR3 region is CASKDPGANVLTF. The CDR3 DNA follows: TGCGCCAGCAAAGATCCTGGGGCCAACGTCCTGACTTTC.